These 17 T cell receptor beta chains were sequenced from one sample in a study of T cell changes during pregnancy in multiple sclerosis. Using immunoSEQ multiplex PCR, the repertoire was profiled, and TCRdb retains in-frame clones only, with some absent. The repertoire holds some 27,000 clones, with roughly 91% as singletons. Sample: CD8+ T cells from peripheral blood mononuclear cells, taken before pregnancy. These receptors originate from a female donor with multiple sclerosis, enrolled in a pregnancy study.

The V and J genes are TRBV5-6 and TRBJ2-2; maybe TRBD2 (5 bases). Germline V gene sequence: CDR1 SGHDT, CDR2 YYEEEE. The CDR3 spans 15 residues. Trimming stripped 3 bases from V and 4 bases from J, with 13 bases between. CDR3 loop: CASSWLSEGTGELFF. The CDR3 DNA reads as TGTGCCAGCAGCTGGCTAAGTGAGGGCACCGGGGAGCTGTTTTTT.

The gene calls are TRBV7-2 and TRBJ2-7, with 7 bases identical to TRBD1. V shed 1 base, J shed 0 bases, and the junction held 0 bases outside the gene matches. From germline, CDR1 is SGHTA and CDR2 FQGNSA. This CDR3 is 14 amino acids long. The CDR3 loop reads CASSLGTGSYEQYF. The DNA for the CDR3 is TGTGCCAGCAGCTTAGGGACAGGCTCCTACGAGCAGTACTTC. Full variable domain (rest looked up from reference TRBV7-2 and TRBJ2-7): GAGVSQSPSNKVTEKGKDVELRCDPISGHTALYWYRQSLGQGLEFLIYFQGNSAPDKSGLPSDRFSAERTGGSVSTLTIQRTQQEDSAVYLCASSLGTGSYEQYFGPGTRLTVT.

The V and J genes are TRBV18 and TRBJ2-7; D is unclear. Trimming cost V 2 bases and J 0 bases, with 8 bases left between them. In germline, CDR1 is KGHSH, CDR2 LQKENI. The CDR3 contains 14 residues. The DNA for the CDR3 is TGTGCCAGCTCACCATACGTGGCCTCCTACGAGCAGTACTTC. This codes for CASSPYVASYEQYF.

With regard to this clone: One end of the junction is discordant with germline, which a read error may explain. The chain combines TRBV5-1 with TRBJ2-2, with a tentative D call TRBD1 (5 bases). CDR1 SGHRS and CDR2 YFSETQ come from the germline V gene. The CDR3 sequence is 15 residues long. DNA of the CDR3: TGCGCCAGCAGCCTGGACACAGGTGGCACCAGGGAGCTGTTTTTT. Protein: CASSLDTGGTRELFF.

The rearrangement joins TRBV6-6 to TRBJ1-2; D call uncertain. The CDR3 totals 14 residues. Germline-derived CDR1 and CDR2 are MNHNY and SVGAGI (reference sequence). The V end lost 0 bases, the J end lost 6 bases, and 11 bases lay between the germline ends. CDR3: CASSYSYGEDGYTF. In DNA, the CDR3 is TGTGCCAGCAGTTACTCGTACGGGGAGGATGGCTACACCTTC.

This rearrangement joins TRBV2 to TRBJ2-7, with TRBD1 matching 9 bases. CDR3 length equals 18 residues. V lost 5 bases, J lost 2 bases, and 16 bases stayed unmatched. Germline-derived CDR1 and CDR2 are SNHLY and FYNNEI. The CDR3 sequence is CASSKTGLWTGDTYEQYF. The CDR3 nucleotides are TGTGCCAGCAGTAAAACTGGCCTATGGACAGGGGACACCTACGAGCAGTACTTC.

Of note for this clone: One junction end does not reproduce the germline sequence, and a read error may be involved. This CDR3 is CASSLDRVPYGYTF. The CDR3 nucleotides are TGTGCCAGCAGCTTGGACAGGGTCCCCTATGGCTACACCTTC. The V call is TRBV5-3, the J call TRBJ1-2; 8 positions match TRBD1. TRBV5-3 is recorded as an ORF, its role being uncertain. The CDR3 is made up of 14 amino acids.

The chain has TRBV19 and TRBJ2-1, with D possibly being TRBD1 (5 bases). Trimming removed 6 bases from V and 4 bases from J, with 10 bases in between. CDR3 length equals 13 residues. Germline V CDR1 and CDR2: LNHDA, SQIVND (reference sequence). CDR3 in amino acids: CASSHDRYNEQFF. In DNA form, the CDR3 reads TGTGCCAGTAGCCACGACAGATACAATGAGCAGTTCTTC.

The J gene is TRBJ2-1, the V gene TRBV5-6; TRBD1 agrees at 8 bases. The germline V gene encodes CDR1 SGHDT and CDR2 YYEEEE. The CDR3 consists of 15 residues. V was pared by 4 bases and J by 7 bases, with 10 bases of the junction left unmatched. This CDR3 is CASSPLQGAGNEQFF. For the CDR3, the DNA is TGTGCCAGCAGCCCGCTCCAGGGGGCCGGGAATGAGCAGTTCTTC. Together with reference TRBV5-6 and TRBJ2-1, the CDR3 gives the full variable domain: DAGVTQSPTHLIKTRGQQVTLRCSPKSGHDTVSWYQQALGQGPQFIFQYYEEEERQRGNFPDRFSGHQFPNYSSELNVNALLLGDSALYLCASSPLQGAGNEQFFGPGTRLTVL.

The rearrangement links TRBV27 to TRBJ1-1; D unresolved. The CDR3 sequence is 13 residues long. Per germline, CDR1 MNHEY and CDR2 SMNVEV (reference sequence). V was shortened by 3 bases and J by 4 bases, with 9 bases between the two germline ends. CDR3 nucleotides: TGTGCCAGCAGTTTGAATCAGGTCACTGAAGCTTTCTTT. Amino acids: CASSLNQVTEAFF.

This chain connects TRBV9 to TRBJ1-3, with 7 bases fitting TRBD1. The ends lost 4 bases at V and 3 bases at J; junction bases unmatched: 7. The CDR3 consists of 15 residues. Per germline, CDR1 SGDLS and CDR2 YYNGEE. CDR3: CASSQTGAHGNTIYF. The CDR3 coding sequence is TGTGCCAGCAGCCAAACAGGGGCACATGGAAACACCATATATTTT.

The CDR3 reads CASSLAAGSYNEQFF. In nucleotides, the CDR3 is TGTGCCAGCAGCTTAGCAGCGGGGAGTTACAATGAGCAGTTCTTC. This chain joins TRBV7-8 and TRBJ2-1; 7 nucleotides align to TRBD2. CDR3 length equals 15 residues. Germline CDR1 is SGHVS and CDR2 is FQNEAQ. V trimming: 0 bases; J trimming: 4 bases; junction bases outside the gene matches: 3.

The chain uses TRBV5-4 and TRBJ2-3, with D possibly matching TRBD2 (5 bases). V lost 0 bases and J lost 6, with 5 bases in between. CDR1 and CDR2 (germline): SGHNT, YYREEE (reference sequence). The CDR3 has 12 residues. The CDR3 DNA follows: TGTGCCAGCAGCTTGGCGGGGGATACGCAGTATTTT. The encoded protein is CASSLAGDTQYF. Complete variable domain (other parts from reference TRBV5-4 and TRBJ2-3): ETGVTQSPTHLIKTRGQQVTLRCSSQSGHNTVSWYQQALGQGPQFIFQYYREEENGRGNFPPRFSGLQFPNYSSELNVNALELDDSALYLCASSLAGDTQYFGPGTRLTVL.

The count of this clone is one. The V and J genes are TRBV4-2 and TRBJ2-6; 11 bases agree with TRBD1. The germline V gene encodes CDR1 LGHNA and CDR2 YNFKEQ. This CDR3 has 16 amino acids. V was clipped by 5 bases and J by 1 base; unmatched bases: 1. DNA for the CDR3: TGTGCCAGCAGCGGACAGGGGGCATCTGGGGCCAACGTCCTGACTTTC. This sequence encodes CASSGQGASGANVLTF.

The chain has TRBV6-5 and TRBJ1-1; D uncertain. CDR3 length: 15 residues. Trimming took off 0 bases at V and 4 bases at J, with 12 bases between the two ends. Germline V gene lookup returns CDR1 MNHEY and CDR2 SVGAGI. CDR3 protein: CASSYSERAATEAFF. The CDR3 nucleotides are TGTGCCAGCAGTTACTCGGAGAGAGCGGCCACTGAAGCTTTCTTT.

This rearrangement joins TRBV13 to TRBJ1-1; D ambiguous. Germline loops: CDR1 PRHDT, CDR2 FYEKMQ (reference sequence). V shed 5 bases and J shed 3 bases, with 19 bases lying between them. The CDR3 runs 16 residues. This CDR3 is CASSPPKPARDTEAFF. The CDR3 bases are TGTGCCAGCAGCCCCCCTAAGCCGGCTCGGGACACTGAAGCTTTCTTT. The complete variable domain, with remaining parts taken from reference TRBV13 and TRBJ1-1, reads AAGVIQSPRHLIKEKRETATLKCYPIPRHDTVYWYQQGPGQDPQFLISFYEKMQSDKGSIPDRFSAQQFSDYHSELNMSSLELGDSALYFCASSPPKPARDTEAFFGQGTRLTVV.

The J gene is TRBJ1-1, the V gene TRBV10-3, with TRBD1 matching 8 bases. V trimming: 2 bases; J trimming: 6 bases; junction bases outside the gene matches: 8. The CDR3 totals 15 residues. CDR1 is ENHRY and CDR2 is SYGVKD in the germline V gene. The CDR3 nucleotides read TGTGCCATCAGTGAGCCGAGGACAGGGAAGCCTGAAGCTTTCTTT. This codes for CAISEPRTGKPEAFF.